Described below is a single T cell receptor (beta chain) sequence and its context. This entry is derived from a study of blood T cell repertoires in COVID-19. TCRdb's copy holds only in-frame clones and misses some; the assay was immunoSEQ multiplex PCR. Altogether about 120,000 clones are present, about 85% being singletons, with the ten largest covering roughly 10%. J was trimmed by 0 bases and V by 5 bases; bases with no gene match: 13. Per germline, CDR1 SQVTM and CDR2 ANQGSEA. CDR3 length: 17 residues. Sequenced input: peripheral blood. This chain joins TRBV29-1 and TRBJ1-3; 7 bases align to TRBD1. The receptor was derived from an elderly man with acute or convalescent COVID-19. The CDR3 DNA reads TGCAGCGTTCTAGGGGGGACAGCCTCCACCTCTGGAAACACCATATATTTT. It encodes CSVLGGTASTSGNTIYF. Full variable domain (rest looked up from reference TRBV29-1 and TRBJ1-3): SAVISQKPSRDICQRGTSLTIQCQVDSQVTMMFWYRQQPGQSLTLIATANQGSEATYESGFVIDKFPISRPNLTFSTLTVSNMSPEDSSIYLCSVLGGTASTSGNTIYFGEGSWLTVV.